Following are 18 T cell receptor beta chains from one sample sequenced in a study of CD8+CD57+ T cells in acquired aplastic anemia. CDR3 and TCR beta VDJ profiling relied on genomic DNA as the template. MiXCR, applied by TCRdb to the reads, yields one record per CDR3 protein. The profile covers more than 150,000 distinct CDR3 sequences, with roughly half appearing a single time and 1.8% taken by the ten largest. Whoever was chosen for sequencing had shown CD8+CD57+ cell expansion by flow cytometry. The sequenced sample was sorted CD4+, CD8+, or CD8+CD57+ T cells (not recorded which) from PBMCs. All receptors derive from a human donor with aplastic anemia.

In regard to this clonotype: At one of its ends the junction is not consistent with the germline gene, which may arise from a read error. V gene TRBV19 combines with J gene TRBJ1-5, with no clear D. The CDR3 runs to 15 residues. Germline V gene sequence: CDR1 LNHDA, CDR2 SQIVND (reference sequence). The CDR3 DNA sequence: TGTGCCAGTAGTGCCCCCCTCACGGTACGTCAGCCCCGGCATTTT. Its protein product is CASSAPLTVRQPRHF.

V usage is TRBV2 and J usage is TRBJ2-5; D unclear. V was shortened by 8 bases and J by 5 bases, with 3 bases between the two germline ends. Germline CDR1 and CDR2: SNHLY and FYNNEI. The CDR3 is 9 amino acids. This chain's CDR3 is CASGETQYF. The CDR3 DNA sequence: TGTGCCAGCGGGGAGACCCAGTACTTC.

V is TRBV19 and J is TRBJ1-2; the D gene is possibly TRBD1 (6 bases). Trimming shortened V by 8 bases and J by 8 bases, and 12 bases separated the two germline ends. In germline, CDR1 is LNHDA, CDR2 SQIVND (reference sequence). This CDR3 contains 11 residues. CDR3: CASRKTGGYTF. CDR3 DNA: TGTGCCAGTCGAAAAACAGGGGGCTACACCTTC.

This clonotype was found many times. The CDR3 is CSARKAGAADTQYF. DNA for the CDR3: TGCAGTGCTAGGAAGGCGGGGGCGGCAGATACGCAGTATTTT. V gene TRBV20-1 combines with J gene TRBJ2-3; a weak D match, TRBD2 (7 bases). Between the trimmed V and J ends, which lost 3 bases and 4 bases, there was a span of 14 bases. The CDR3 covers 14 residues. Germline values: CDR1 DFQATT, CDR2 SNEGSKA (reference sequence).

Only a few counts were recorded for this clonotype. The chain combines TRBV27 with TRBJ2-7; D remains unclear. The germline V gene has CDR1 MNHEY and CDR2 SMNVEV (reference sequence). Trimming cost V 5 bases and J 1 base, with 18 bases left between them. The CDR3 has 16 amino acids. For the CDR3, the DNA is TGTGCCAGCAGTCGTGTAATTGGACGTACGTCCTACGAGCAGTACTTC. Residues: CASSRVIGRTSYEQYF.

V usage is TRBV2 and J usage is TRBJ2-5, with D possibly TRBD2 on 6 matching bases. V was shortened by 4 bases and J by 7 bases, with 10 bases between the two germline ends. From germline, CDR1 is SNHLY and CDR2 FYNNEI. This CDR3 is 12 amino acids long. In DNA, the CDR3 is TGTGCCAGCAGTGGGAACGGGGGGACCCAGTACTTC. Translated, it gives CASSGNGGTQYF. Together with reference TRBV2 and TRBJ2-5, the CDR3 gives the full variable domain: EPEVTQTPSHQVTQMGQEVILRCVPISNHLYFYWYRQILGQKVEFLVSFYNNEISEKSEIFDDQFSVERPDGSNFTLKIRSTKLEDSAMYFCASSGNGGTQYFGPGTRLLVL.

This chain connects TRBV10-2 to TRBJ1-5; D unclear. The CDR3 contains 13 residues. Trimming removed 6 bases at V and 0 bases at J, with 6 bases between. Germline CDR1 and CDR2: WSHSY and SAAADI. The CDR3 region is CASRHNSNQPQHF. In DNA, the CDR3 is TGCGCCAGCAGACACAATAGCAATCAGCCCCAGCATTTT.

This chain joins TRBV24-1 and TRBJ2-1; 9 nucleotides line up with TRBD1. Germline assignment: CDR1 KGHDR and CDR2 SFDVKD. V trimming: 4 bases; J trimming: 5 bases; junction bases outside the gene matches: 8. CDR3 length equals 16 residues. This CDR3 is CATSDRDRVRDNEQFF. CDR3 nucleotides: TGTGCCACCAGTGACCGGGACAGGGTAAGAGACAATGAGCAGTTCTTC.

V is TRBV2 and J is TRBJ2-2, with TRBD1 matching over 10 bases. The CDR3 sequence is 15 residues long. Per the germline V gene, CDR1 is SNHLY and CDR2 is FYNNEI. V lost 5 bases, J lost 6 bases, and 6 bases stayed unmatched. CDR3 nucleotide sequence: TGTGCCAGCAGTTTCCGACAGGGGGCGGCCGGGGAGCTGTTTTTT. Translated: CASSFRQGAAGELFF.

Comments on this clonotype: This clone may be a read error of a much larger clone one base away. This chain connects TRBV4-3 to TRBJ2-3; tentatively, D is TRBD2 (6 bases). Looked up from germline, CDR1 is LGHNA and CDR2 is YSLEER. Between the trimmed V and J ends, which lost 2 bases and 1 base, there was a span of 10 bases. The CDR3 extends over 15 amino acids. CDR3 bases: TGCGCCAGCAGCCAACAAACGGGGGGCACAGATACGCAGTATTTT. This gives the protein CASSQQTGGTDTQYF.

The V gene is TRBV11-2, the J gene TRBJ1-2, with TRBD1 matching over 12 bases. Germline V gene lookup returns CDR1 SGHAT and CDR2 FQNNGV. J gave up 6 bases and V 1 base, and 15 bases lay outside the gene matches. This CDR3 has 19 residues. CDR3 region: CASSLVGIPSGTGGDGYTF. The CDR3 nucleotides are TGTGCCAGCAGCTTAGTAGGGATACCATCCGGGACAGGGGGCGATGGCTACACCTTC. Complete variable domain (other parts from reference TRBV11-2 and TRBJ1-2): EAGVAQSPRYKIIEKRQSVAFWCNPISGHATLYWYQQILGQGPKLLIQFQNNGVVDDSQLPKDRFSAERLKGVDSTLKIQPAKLEDSAVYLCASSLVGIPSGTGGDGYTFGSGTRLTVV.

This clonotype was observed many times. The chain links TRBV7-2 to TRBJ2-5, with D maybe TRBD1 (5 bases). The CDR3 length is 14 residues. The germline CDR1 and CDR2 sequences are SGHTA and FQGNSA. The V and J ends lost 5 bases and 4 bases respectively, with 14 bases between them. The CDR3 DNA reads as TGTGCCAGCAGCCCCGACTCAAGGGGAGAGACCCAGTACTTC. Protein sequence: CASSPDSRGETQYF.

CDR3 sequence: CASSFISRDRGGYGYTF. The CDR3 nucleotides are TGTGCCAGCAGTTTTATATCCCGAGATCGTGGGGGCTATGGCTACACCTTC. The chain couples TRBV28 to TRBJ1-2; D is perhaps TRBD1 (5 bases). The CDR3 runs 17 residues. CDR1 MDHEN and CDR2 SYDVKM come from the germline V gene. V was clipped by 3 bases and J by 4 bases, with 21 bases between them.

The V call is TRBV11-2, the J call TRBJ1-5; D may be TRBD1 (6 bases). CDR1 and CDR2 (germline): SGHAT, FQNNGV. The CDR3 totals 16 residues. Trimming pared 5 bases from V and 6 bases from J, leaving 20 bases between. CDR3 amino acids: CASSMGAGKAGQPQHF. For the CDR3, the DNA is TGTGCCAGCAGCATGGGGGCGGGGAAGGCAGGTCAGCCCCAGCATTTT.

This clonotype was detected a few times. This chain joins TRBV2 and TRBJ2-1; D not resolved. Trimming cost V 4 bases and J 7 bases, with 8 bases left between them. Germline assignment: CDR1 SNHLY and CDR2 FYNNEI. The CDR3 spans 12 residues. The CDR3 DNA sequence: TGTGCCAGCAGTGCTGTGGGGAATGAGCAGTTCTTC. Translating it yields CASSAVGNEQFF.

This clonotype came up a few times. The chain has TRBV6-5 and TRBJ2-7; D not resolved. The CDR3 spans 15 residues. CDR1 and CDR2 from the germline V gene are MNHEY and SVGAGI. V gave up 2 bases and J gave up 3 bases, with 14 bases separating them. DNA of the CDR3: TGTGCCAGCAGTTACCCGTATATGGGATTCTACGAGCAGTACTTC. It yields the protein CASSYPYMGFYEQYF.

This clonotype has at least ten counts. The chain couples TRBV6-1 to TRBJ1-3; 8 bases line up with TRBD1. V shed 5 bases, J shed 4 bases, and the junction held 7 bases outside the gene matches. CDR3 size: 15 residues. Per germline, CDR1 MNHNS and CDR2 SASEGT. The CDR3 DNA reads TGTGCCAGCAGTCCGGACAGGGTAGGAGGAAACACCATATATTTT. It translates to CASSPDRVGGNTIYF.

This clonotype has only one observation. The genes are TRBV7-2 and TRBJ2-5; D possibly corresponds to TRBD1 (6 bases). Trimming removed 5 bases at V and 5 bases at J, with 9 bases between. Germline V gene data show CDR1 as SGHTA and CDR2 as FQGNSA. This CDR3 comprises 12 residues. The CDR3 is CASSNREETQYF. The CDR3 DNA is TGTGCCAGCAGCAACAGGGAGGAGACCCAGTACTTC.